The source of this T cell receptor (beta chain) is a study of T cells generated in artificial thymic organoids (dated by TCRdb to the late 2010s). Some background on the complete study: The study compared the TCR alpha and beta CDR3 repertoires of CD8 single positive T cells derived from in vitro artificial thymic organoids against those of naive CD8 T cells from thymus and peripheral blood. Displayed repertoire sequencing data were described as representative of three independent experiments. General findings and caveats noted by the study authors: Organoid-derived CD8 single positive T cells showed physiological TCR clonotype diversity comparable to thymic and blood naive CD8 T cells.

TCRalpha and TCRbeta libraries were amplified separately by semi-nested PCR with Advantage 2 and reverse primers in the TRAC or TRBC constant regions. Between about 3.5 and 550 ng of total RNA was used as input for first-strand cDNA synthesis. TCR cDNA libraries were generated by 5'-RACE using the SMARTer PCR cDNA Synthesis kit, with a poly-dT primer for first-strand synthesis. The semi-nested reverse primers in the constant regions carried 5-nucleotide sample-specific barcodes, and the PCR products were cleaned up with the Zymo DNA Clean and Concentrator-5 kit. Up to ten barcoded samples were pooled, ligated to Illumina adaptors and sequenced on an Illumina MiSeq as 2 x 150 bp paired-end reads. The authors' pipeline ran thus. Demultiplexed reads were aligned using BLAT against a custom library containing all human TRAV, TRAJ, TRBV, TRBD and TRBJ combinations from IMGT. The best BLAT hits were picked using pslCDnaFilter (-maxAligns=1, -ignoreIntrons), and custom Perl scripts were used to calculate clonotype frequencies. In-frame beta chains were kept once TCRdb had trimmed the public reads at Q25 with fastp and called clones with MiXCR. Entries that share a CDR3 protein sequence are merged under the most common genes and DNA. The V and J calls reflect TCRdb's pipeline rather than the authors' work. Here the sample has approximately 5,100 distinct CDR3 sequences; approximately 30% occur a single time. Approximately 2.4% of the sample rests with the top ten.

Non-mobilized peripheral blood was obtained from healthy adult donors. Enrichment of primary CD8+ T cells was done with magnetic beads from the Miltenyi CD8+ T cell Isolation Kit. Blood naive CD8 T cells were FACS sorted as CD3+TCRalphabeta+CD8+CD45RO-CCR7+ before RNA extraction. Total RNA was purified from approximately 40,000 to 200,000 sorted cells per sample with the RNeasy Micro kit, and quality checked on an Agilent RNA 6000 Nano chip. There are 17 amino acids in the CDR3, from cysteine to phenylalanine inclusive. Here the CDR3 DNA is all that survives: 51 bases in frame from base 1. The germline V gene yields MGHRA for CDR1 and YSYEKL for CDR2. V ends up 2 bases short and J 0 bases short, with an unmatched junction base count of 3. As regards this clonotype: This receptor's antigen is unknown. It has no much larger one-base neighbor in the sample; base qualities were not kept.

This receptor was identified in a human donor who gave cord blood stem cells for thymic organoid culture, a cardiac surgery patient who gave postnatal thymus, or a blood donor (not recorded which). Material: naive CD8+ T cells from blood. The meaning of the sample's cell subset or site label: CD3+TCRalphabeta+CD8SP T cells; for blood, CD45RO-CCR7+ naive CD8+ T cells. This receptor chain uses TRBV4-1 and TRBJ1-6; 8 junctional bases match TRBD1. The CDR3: CASSQLTGGSYNSPLHF. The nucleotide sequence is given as TGCGCCAGCAGCCAACTTACAGGGGGCTCCTATAATTCACCCCTCCACTTT.